This TCR beta chain is from a study of cytomegalovirus exposure and HLA in healthy donors. Study in general: As released early, the data held about 85 million unique TCRs from HLA-typed donors.

Germline V gene data show CDR1 as SGHAT and CDR2 as FQDESV (reference sequence). The CDR3 has 16 amino acids. Trimming removed 5 bases from V and 8 bases from J; junction bases left unmatched: 9. The PCR made use of 60 Vbeta and 13 Jbeta primers. Clones were sequenced by immunoSEQ multiplex PCR, and TCRdb holds only the in-frame ones, with some missing. Of 110,000 or so clones listed, under 90% are singletons. The receptor was derived from a woman in her late teens or twenties in good health and CMV-seronegative. V is TRBV11-1 and J is TRBJ2-1, with 13 positions matching TRBD2. Sequenced: PBMCs. DNA for the CDR3: TGTGCCAGCAGCCCCAAGACTAGCGGGAGGAGGGATGAGCAGTTCTTC. Amino acid sequence: CASSPKTSGRRDEQFF.